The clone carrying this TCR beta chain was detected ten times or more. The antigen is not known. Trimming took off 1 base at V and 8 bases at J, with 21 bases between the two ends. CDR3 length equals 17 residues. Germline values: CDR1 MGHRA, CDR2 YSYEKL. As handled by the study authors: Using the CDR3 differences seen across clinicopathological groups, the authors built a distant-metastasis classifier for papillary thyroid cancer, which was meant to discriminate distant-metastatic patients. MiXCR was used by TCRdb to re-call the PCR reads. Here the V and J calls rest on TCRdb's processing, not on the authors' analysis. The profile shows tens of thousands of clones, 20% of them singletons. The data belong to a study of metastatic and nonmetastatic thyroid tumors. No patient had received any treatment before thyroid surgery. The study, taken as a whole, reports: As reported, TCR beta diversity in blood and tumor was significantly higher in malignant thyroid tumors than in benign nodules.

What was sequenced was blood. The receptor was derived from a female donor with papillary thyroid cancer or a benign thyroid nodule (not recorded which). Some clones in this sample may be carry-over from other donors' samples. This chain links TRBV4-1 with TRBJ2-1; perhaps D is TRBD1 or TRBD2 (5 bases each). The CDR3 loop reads CASSQGGWGVAMDEQFF. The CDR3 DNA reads TGCGCCAGCAGCCAAGGAGGATGGGGCGTAGCGATGGATGAGCAGTTCTTC.